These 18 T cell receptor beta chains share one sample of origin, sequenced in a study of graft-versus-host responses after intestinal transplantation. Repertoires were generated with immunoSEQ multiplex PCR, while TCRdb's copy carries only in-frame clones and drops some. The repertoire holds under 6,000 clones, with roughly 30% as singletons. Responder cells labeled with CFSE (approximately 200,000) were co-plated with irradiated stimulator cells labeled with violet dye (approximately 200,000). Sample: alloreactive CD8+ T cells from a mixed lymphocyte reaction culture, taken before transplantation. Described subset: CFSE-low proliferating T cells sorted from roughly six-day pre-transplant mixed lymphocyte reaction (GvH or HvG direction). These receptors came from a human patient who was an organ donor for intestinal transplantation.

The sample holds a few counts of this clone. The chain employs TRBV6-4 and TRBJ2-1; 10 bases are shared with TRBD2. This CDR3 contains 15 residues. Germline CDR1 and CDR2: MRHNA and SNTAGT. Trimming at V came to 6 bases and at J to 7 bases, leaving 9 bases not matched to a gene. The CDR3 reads CASSPTGLADNEQFF. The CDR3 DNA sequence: TGTGCCAGCAGCCCCACCGGACTAGCGGATAATGAGCAGTTCTTC.

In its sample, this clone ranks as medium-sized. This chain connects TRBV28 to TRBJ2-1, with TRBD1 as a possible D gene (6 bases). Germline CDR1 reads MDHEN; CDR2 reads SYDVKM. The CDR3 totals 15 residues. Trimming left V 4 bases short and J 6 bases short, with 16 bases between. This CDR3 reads CASSSYRESGNEQFF. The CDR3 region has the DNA TGTGCCAGCAGTTCCTACAGGGAATCGGGCAATGAGCAGTTCTTC.

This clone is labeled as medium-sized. CDR3 DNA: TGCGCCAGCAGCCAAGAGGCCACCCATCAAGAGACCCAGTACTTC. This translates into CASSQEATHQETQYF. V usage is TRBV4-1 and J usage is TRBJ2-5; D is uncertain. The CDR3 sequence is 15 residues long. The V end lost 0 bases, the J end lost 2 bases, and 10 bases lay between the germline ends. Germline V gene sequence: CDR1 MGHRA, CDR2 YSYEKL.

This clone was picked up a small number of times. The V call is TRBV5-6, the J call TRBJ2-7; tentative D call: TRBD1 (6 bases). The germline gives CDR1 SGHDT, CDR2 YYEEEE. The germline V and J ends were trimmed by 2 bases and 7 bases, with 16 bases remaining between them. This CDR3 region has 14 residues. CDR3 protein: CASSFVGGAYEQYV. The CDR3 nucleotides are TGTGCCAGCAGCTTCGTTGGGGGCGCTTATGAGCAGTACGTC.

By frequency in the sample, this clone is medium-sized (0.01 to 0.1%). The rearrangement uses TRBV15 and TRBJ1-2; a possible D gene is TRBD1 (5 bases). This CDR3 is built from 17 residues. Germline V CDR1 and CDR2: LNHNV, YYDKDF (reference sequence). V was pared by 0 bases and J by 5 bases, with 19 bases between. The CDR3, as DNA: TGTGCCACCAGCAGAGATAGTGAGGCAGGGAGGAATTATGGCTACACCTTC. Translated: CATSRDSEAGRNYGYTF.

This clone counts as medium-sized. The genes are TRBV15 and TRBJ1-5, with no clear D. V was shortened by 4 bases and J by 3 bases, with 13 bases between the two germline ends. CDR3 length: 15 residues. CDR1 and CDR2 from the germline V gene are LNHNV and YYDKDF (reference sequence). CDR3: CATSTVYEVNQPQHF. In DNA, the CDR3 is TGTGCCACCAGCACCGTTTATGAGGTCAATCAGCCCCAGCATTTT. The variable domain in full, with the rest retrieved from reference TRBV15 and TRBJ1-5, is DAMVIQNPRYQVTQFGKPVTLSCSQTLNHNVMYWYQQKSSQAPKLLFHYYDKDFNNEADTPDNFQSRRPNTSFCFLDIRSPGLGDTAMYLCATSTVYEVNQPQHFGDGTRLSIL.

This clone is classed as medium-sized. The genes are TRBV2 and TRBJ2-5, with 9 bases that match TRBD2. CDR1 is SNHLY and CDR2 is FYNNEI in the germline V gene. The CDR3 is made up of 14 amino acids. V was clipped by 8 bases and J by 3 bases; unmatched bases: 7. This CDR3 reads CASSTAGGEETQYF. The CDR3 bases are TGTGCCAGCTCCACAGCGGGGGGAGAAGAGACCCAGTACTTC.

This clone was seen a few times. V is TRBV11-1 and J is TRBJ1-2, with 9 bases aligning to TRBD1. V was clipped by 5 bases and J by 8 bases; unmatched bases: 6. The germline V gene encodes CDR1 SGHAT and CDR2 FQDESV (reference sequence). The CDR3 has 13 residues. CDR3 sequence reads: CASSVWTGVGYTF. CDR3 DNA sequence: TGTGCCAGCAGCGTTTGGACAGGGGTCGGCTACACCTTC. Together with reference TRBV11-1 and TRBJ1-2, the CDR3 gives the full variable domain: EAEVAQSPRYKITEKSQAVAFWCDPISGHATLYWYRQILGQGPELLVQFQDESVVDDSQLPKDRFSAERLKGVDSTLKIQPAELGDSAMYLCASSVWTGVGYTFGSGTRLTVV.

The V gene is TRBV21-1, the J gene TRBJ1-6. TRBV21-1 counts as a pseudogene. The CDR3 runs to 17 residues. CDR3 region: CASSKAGGSNYNSPLHF. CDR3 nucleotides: TGTGCCAGCAGCAAAGCTGGAGGGAGCAACTATAATTCACCCCTCCACTTT.

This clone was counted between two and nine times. The CDR3 region has the DNA TGTGCCAGCAGCCAAGATCGGTCCTCTAACTATGGCTACACCTTC. Amino acids: CASSQDRSSNYGYTF. The V and J genes are TRBV4-2 and TRBJ1-2; D uncertain. This CDR3 has 15 amino acids. Germline CDR1 is LGHNA and CDR2 is YNFKEQ. V was clipped by 0 bases and J by 0 bases, with 8 bases between them.

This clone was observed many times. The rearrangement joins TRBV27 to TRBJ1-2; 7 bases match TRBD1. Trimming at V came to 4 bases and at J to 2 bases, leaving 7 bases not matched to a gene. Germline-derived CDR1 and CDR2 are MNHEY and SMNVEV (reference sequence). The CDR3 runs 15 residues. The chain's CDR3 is CASSSIGTENYGYTF. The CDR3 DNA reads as TGTGCCAGCAGTTCTATCGGGACAGAGAACTATGGCTACACCTTC.

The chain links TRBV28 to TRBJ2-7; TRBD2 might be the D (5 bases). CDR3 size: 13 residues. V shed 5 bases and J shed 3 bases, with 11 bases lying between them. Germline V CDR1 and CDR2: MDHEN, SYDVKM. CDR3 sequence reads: CASSPGLIYEQYV. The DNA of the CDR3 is TGTGCCAGCAGTCCCGGACTGATCTACGAGCAGTACGTC.

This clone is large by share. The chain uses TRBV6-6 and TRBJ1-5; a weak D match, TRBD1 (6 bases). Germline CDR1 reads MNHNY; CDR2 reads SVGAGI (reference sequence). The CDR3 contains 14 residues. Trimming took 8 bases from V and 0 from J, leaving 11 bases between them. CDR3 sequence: CASGGAYSNQPQHF. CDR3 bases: TGTGCCAGCGGGGGGGCGTATAGCAATCAGCCCCAGCATTTT.

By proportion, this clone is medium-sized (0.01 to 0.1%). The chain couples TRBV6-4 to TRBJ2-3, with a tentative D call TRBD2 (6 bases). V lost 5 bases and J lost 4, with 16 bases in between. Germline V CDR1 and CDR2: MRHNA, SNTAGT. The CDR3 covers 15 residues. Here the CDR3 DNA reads TGTGCCAGCAGTCGGGACTCTGGATCATCAGATACGCAGTATTTT. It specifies CASSRDSGSSDTQYF.

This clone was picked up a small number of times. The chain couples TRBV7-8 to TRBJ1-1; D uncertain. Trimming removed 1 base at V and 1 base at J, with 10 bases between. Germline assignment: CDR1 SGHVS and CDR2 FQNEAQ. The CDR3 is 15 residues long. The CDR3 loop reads CASSLEREGNTEAFF. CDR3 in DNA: TGTGCCAGCAGCTTAGAGAGGGAGGGGAACACTGAAGCTTTCTTT.

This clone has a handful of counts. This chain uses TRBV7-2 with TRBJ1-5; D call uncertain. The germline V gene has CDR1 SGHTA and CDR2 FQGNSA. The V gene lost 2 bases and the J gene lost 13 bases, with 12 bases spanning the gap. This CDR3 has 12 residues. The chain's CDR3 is CASSLSGGWQHF. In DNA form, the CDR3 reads TGTGCCAGCAGCTTAAGCGGAGGGTGGCAGCATTTT. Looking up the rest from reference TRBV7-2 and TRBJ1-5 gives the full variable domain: GAGVSQSPSNKVTEKGKDVELRCDPISGHTALYWYRQSLGQGLEFLIYFQGNSAPDKSGLPSDRFSAERTGGSVSTLTIQRTQQEDSAVYLCASSLSGGWQHFGDGTRLSIL.

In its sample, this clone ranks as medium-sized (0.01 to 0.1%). Here the CDR3 reads CASSPLLEAFF. The CDR3 DNA is TGTGCCAGCAGCCCCCTCCTTGAAGCTTTCTTT. The chain couples TRBV7-9 to TRBJ1-1; D not certain. Trimming left V 5 bases short and J 7 bases short, with 8 bases between. This CDR3 region has 11 residues. In germline, CDR1 is SEHNR, CDR2 FQNEAQ (reference sequence).

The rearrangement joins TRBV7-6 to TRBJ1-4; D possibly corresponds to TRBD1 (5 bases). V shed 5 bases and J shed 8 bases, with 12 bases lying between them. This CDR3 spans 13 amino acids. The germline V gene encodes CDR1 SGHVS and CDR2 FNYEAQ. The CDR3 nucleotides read TGTGCCAGCAGCCCGCGGGAGGGGGAAAAACTGTTTTTT. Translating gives CASSPREGEKLFF.